These 30 T cell receptor beta chains came from one sample sequenced in a study of CD8 T cells in Susac syndrome. Random-hexamer reverse transcription was applied to about 0.45 to 1 ug RNA. One entry per CDR3 protein results from TCRdb running MiXCR on the immunoSEQ multiplex PCR reads. The sample consists of approximately 280,000 distinct CDR3 sequences, 70% to 90% of them appearing once. Sequenced sample: CD8+ T cells from PBMCs. The origin of the receptors is a human donor with multiple sclerosis.

This clonotype has just a few counts. This chain uses TRBV6-1 with TRBJ2-1; D might be TRBD2 (5 bases). The V gene's germline CDR1 is MNHNS and CDR2 SASEGT. This CDR3 is built from 15 residues. Trimming took 1 base from V and 2 from J, leaving 9 bases between them. CDR3 sequence: CASSEGHGTYNEQFF. The CDR3 nucleotides are TGTGCCAGCAGTGAAGGACACGGGACCTACAATGAGCAGTTCTTC.

This chain uses TRBV14 with TRBJ1-1; D perhaps matches TRBD1 (6 bases). Trimming took off 4 bases at V and 5 bases at J, with 14 bases between the two ends. CDR3 length: 14 amino acids. The germline gives CDR1 SGHDN, CDR2 FVKESK. CDR3 bases: TGTGCCAGCAGCCCAAAACAGGGACTGACTGAAGCTTTCTTT. It yields the protein CASSPKQGLTEAFF.

The chain recombines TRBV20-1 with TRBJ2-1; 9 bases are a match to TRBD2. CDR3 length: 21 residues. Germline V gives CDR1 DFQATT, CDR2 SNEGSKA (reference sequence). V shed 8 bases and J 2 bases; nucleotides not matched to a gene: 28. Here the CDR3 reads CSIGGGTVAGVVAVAYNEQFF. CDR3 sequence (DNA): TGCAGTATAGGCGGTGGCACTGTAGCGGGAGTTGTGGCCGTGGCCTACAATGAGCAGTTCTTC.

The gene calls are TRBV29-1 and TRBJ1-2; 7 bases align to TRBD1. Per germline, CDR1 SQVTM and CDR2 ANQGSEA. CDR3 length: 12 residues. The V and J ends lost 7 bases and 4 bases, in that order; junction bases with no gene match: 6. The CDR3 loop is CSASGTAYGYTF. The CDR3, as DNA: TGCAGCGCGTCCGGGACAGCCTATGGCTACACCTTC.

The chain joins TRBV2 to TRBJ2-1; D remains unclear. V shed 7 bases and J shed 6 bases, with 4 bases lying between them. The CDR3 covers 10 residues. CDR1 SNHLY and CDR2 FYNNEI come from the germline V gene. CDR3: CASIGNEQFF. CDR3 DNA: TGTGCCAGCATTGGCAATGAGCAGTTCTTC.

The V gene is TRBV7-2, the J gene TRBJ2-3; perhaps D is TRBD1 or TRBD2 (5 bases each). Germline V gives CDR1 SGHTA, CDR2 FQGNSA. V dropped 0 bases and J dropped 4 bases, with 14 bases sitting between them. This CDR3 comprises 16 residues. In DNA, the CDR3 is TGTGCCAGCAGCTTAGCCAGATCCCGGGGCCCAGATACGCAGTATTTT. This gives the protein CASSLARSRGPDTQYF.

This chain connects TRBV12-3 or TRBV12-4 to TRBJ2-2; weak D call: TRBD1 (7 bases). The ends were cut back, 5 bases at V and 7 bases at J, with 8 bases in the middle. The CDR3 runs 12 residues. The CDR3 DNA sequence: TGTGCCAGCAGTCAGGGGGGCGGGGAGCTGTTTTTT. Translating gives CASSQGGGELFF.

The genes are TRBV20-1 and TRBJ2-1; TRBD2 is a possible D gene (7 bases). CDR1 is DFQATT and CDR2 is SNEGSKA in the germline V gene (reference sequence). CDR3 size: 13 residues. Trimming removed 7 bases at V and 3 bases at J, with 13 bases between. The CDR3: CSVRGDNYNEQFF. In nucleotides, the CDR3 is TGCAGTGTTCGGGGGGACAACTACAATGAGCAGTTCTTC.

The gene calls are TRBV27 and TRBJ2-3; unclear D gene. There are 15 residues in the CDR3. The germline gives CDR1 MNHEY, CDR2 SMNVEV (reference sequence). V lost 6 bases and J lost 3, with 16 bases in between. The CDR3: CASSPPFGGTDTQYF. The CDR3 DNA reads as TGTGCCAGCAGCCCTCCGTTTGGTGGGACAGATACGCAGTATTTT.

The chain couples TRBV28 to TRBJ2-1; D not certain. Germline lookup yields CDR1 MDHEN and CDR2 SYDVKM. The CDR3 has 17 residues. Between the trimmed V and J ends, which lost 1 base and 3 bases, there was a span of 16 bases. CDR3 sequence (DNA): TGTGCCAGCAGTTTATACCCCGAGGCCCTCGGCTACAATGAGCAGTTCTTC. Amino acid sequence: CASSLYPEALGYNEQFF.

The chain combines TRBV6-5 with TRBJ2-2; the D call may be TRBD1 or TRBD2 (5 bases each). This CDR3 has 15 residues. Germline CDR1 reads MNHEY; CDR2 reads SVGAGI. V shed 2 bases and J shed 9 bases, with 16 bases lying between them. In DNA, the CDR3 is TGTGCCAGCAGTTACGTTGGGGACGGGTGGCGGGAGCTGTTTTTT. It specifies CASSYVGDGWRELFF.

V usage is TRBV28 and J usage is TRBJ2-5; D remains unclear. In germline, CDR1 is MDHEN, CDR2 SYDVKM. V lost 5 bases, J lost 3 bases, and 13 bases lay in between. The CDR3 sequence is 14 residues long. CDR3 DNA: TGTGCCAGCAGTCACATATCCCCCAAAGAGACCCAGTACTTC. It translates to CASSHISPKETQYF.

This clonotype occurred once. The chain links TRBV5-8 to TRBJ2-1; D call uncertain. Trimming shortened V by 0 bases and J by 6 bases, and 13 bases separated the two germline ends. The germline gives CDR1 SGHTS, CDR2 YDEGEE. CDR3 length: 15 amino acids. The CDR3 bases are TGTGCCAGCAGCTTGGTTGATACGTATGTCAATGAGCAGTTCTTC. Translation: CASSLVDTYVNEQFF.

V is TRBV27 and J is TRBJ2-3; D ambiguous. Germline-derived CDR1 and CDR2 are MNHEY and SMNVEV (reference sequence). Trimming stripped 0 bases from V and 7 bases from J, with 8 bases between. There are 13 residues in the CDR3. The CDR3 nucleotides are TGTGCCAGCAGTTTATCGGTAGGGAATACGCAGTATTTT. It encodes CASSLSVGNTQYF.

The J gene is TRBJ1-2, the V gene TRBV7-8; D gene uncertain. Trimming took 3 bases from V and 4 from J, leaving 12 bases between them. The CDR3 totals 14 residues. CDR1 is SGHVS, CDR2 FQNEAQ, per germline. CDR3 nucleotides: TGTGCCAGCAGCTTGATGGGGAAGCTCTATGGCTACACCTTC. This codes for CASSLMGKLYGYTF. Looking up the rest from reference TRBV7-8 and TRBJ1-2 gives the full variable domain: GAGVSQSPRYKVAKRGQDVALRCDPISGHVSLFWYQQALGQGPEFLTYFQNEAQLDKSGLPSDRFFAERPEGSVSTLKIQRTQQEDSAVYLCASSLMGKLYGYTFGSGTRLTVV.

The chain links TRBV27 to TRBJ2-7, with 7 bases matching TRBD2. Unmatched junction bases numbered 4, after V lost 2 bases and J lost 0 bases. This CDR3 spans 15 amino acids. Germline CDR1 reads MNHEY; CDR2 reads SMNVEV (reference sequence). CDR3: CASSLGGGPSYEQYF. In DNA, the CDR3 is TGTGCCAGCAGTTTAGGGGGAGGGCCCTCCTACGAGCAGTACTTC.

V gene TRBV30 combines with J gene TRBJ2-2; TRBD2 agrees at 8 bases. V was clipped by 7 bases and J by 6 bases; unmatched bases: 7. CDR1 is GTSNPN, CDR2 SVGIG, per germline (reference sequence). This CDR3 is 13 amino acids long. DNA for the CDR3: TGTGCCTATGGACTAGCATCTGCCGGGGAGCTGTTTTTT. It codes for CAYGLASAGELFF.

The CDR3 spells CASETGNSLNEQFF. The CDR3 DNA sequence: TGTGCCAGTGAGACAGGGAACTCTCTCAATGAGCAGTTCTTC. The V call is TRBV19, the J call TRBJ2-1; 7 nucleotides match TRBD1. Germline V gene sequence: CDR1 LNHDA, CDR2 SQIVND (reference sequence). The CDR3 extends over 14 amino acids. The V and J ends lost 8 bases and 6 bases, in that order; junction bases with no gene match: 10.

The gene calls are TRBV15 and TRBJ2-7, with 7 bases matching TRBD2. CDR1 and CDR2 (germline): LNHNV, YYDKDF (reference sequence). The J segment lost 2 bases and the V segment lost 5 bases, leaving 6 bases of the junction unmatched. This CDR3 has 14 residues. The CDR3 coding sequence is TGTGCCACCAGCGCAGGGAGGGGAGCCTACGAGCAGTACTTC. Translation gives CATSAGRGAYEQYF.

The gene calls are TRBV10-3 and TRBJ2-7; 9 positions match TRBD2. The ends lost 4 bases at V and 6 bases at J; junction bases unmatched: 13. CDR3 length equals 16 residues. Germline CDR1 and CDR2: ENHRY and SYGVKD. In nucleotides, the CDR3 is TGTGCCATCAGTGGATCCGGGACTAGCATCCAACGCGAGCAGTACTTC. Its translation is CAISGSGTSIQREQYF.

This clonotype was counted a single time. V gene TRBV24-1 combines with J gene TRBJ2-1; 15 positions agree with TRBD2. With 5 bases clipped from V and 7 bases from J, the junction kept 5 bases outside the gene matches. The CDR3 covers 16 residues. Germline V gene data show CDR1 as KGHDR and CDR2 as SFDVKD. The CDR3 DNA reads as TGTGCCACCAGTGGGACTAGCGGGAGGGCCGCTAATGAGCAGTTCTTC. Protein sequence: CATSGTSGRAANEQFF.

This chain uses TRBV3-1 with TRBJ2-7; D remains ambiguous. The germline V and J ends were trimmed by 2 bases and 4 bases, with 9 bases remaining between them. CDR1 is LGHDT and CDR2 is YNNKEL in the germline V gene (reference sequence). The CDR3 totals 13 residues. Here the CDR3 DNA reads TGTGCCAGCAGCCAAATGTGGGGTTACGAGCAGTACTTC. Amino acids: CASSQMWGYEQYF.

This clonotype was counted a few times. The chain couples TRBV6-2 or TRBV6-3 to TRBJ2-5; D call uncertain. The CDR3 covers 11 residues. Germline CDR1 and CDR2: MNHEY and SVGEGT. The germline V and J ends were trimmed by 2 bases and 5 bases, with 3 bases remaining between them. CDR3 sequence reads: CASSYPETQYF. The DNA for the CDR3 is TGTGCCAGCAGTTACCCGGAGACCCAGTACTTC.

This clonotype has only a few counts. The chain has TRBV10-3 and TRBJ2-1, with 8 nucleotides matching TRBD1. The CDR3 length is 16 residues. Germline CDR1 ENHRY, CDR2 SYGVKD. The V gene end was trimmed by 3 bases and the J gene end by 6 bases; junction bases not matched to a gene: 10. In DNA form, the CDR3 reads TGTGCCATCAGTGAAGGGGACAGGCTGGTCCGCAATGAGCAGTTCTTC. This sequence encodes CAISEGDRLVRNEQFF.

V and J are TRBV9 and TRBJ2-7, with 7 bases that match TRBD1. Germline CDR1 SGDLS, CDR2 YYNGEE. V was clipped by 3 bases and J by 0 bases; unmatched bases: 3. CDR3 length equals 14 residues. CDR3 loop: CASSARDSSYEQYF. CDR3 nucleotides: TGTGCCAGCAGCGCCCGGGACAGCTCCTACGAGCAGTACTTC.

The V call is TRBV4-2, the J call TRBJ2-1; a possible D gene is TRBD2 (6 bases). Germline V gene lookup returns CDR1 LGHNA and CDR2 YNFKEQ. The CDR3 has 18 residues. V was pared by 1 base and J by 2 bases, with 18 bases between. CDR3 in amino acids: CASSQGREGPGAYNEQFF. The CDR3, as DNA: TGTGCCAGCAGCCAAGGCCGCGAGGGACCGGGAGCCTACAATGAGCAGTTCTTC.

This chain uses TRBV6-6 with TRBJ2-5; D is unclear. There are 14 residues in the CDR3. Trimming took off 4 bases at V and 9 bases at J, with 18 bases between the two ends. The germline gives CDR1 MNHNY, CDR2 SVGAGI (reference sequence). CDR3 bases: TGTGCCAGCAGTTCAGAGTTCTCGGCGTCGGCCCAGTACTTC. Encoded protein: CASSSEFSASAQYF.

The chain couples TRBV6-2 or TRBV6-3 to TRBJ2-3; D remains unclear. V lost 0 bases and J lost 1, with 17 bases in between. Looked up from germline, CDR1 is MNHEY and CDR2 is SVGEGT. This CDR3 is 18 amino acids long. This CDR3 reads CASSYSKTETPRTDTQYF. As DNA, the CDR3 is TGTGCCAGCAGTTACTCGAAGACGGAGACCCCTCGCACAGATACGCAGTATTTT.

The chain couples TRBV10-2 to TRBJ2-1; 8 nucleotides line up with TRBD2. The J segment lost 0 bases and the V segment lost 4 bases, leaving 5 bases of the junction unmatched. CDR1 WSHSY and CDR2 SAAADI come from the germline V gene. The CDR3 is 16 residues long. As DNA, the CDR3 is TGCGCCAGCAGTGTCTATGGGACTAGCTCCTACAATGAGCAGTTCTTC. Protein sequence: CASSVYGTSSYNEQFF.

The V call is TRBV19, the J call TRBJ2-7; no definite D call. V dropped 3 bases and J dropped 1 base, with 7 bases sitting between them. Per the germline V gene, CDR1 is LNHDA and CDR2 is SQIVND (reference sequence). The CDR3 length is 13 residues. CDR3 loop: CASSMAESYEQYF. As DNA, the CDR3 is TGTGCCAGTAGTATGGCGGAGTCCTACGAGCAGTACTTC.